Listed below are T cell receptor beta chains from one sample, sequenced in a study of blood T cell repertoires in COVID-19. The assay was immunoSEQ multiplex PCR, and TCRdb's table has in-frame clones only and misses some. Among 77,000 or so clones listed, roughly 83% were seen once. Sequencing was carried out using peripheral blood. Receptor source: a woman in her fifties or sixties with acute or convalescent COVID-19. Both conserved end residues are part of each CDR3. A D gene is named only where the DNA matches it firmly. Part of the rows lack a size; the others show once, few, many or a class for expanded clones.

CASSLRGWAFF,TGTGCCAGCAGTTTAAGGGGCTGGGCTTTCTTT,-,TRBJ1-1,-,TRBV12-3/TRBV12-4
CASSLDRYGYTF,TGTGCCAGCAGCCTAGACCGATATGGCTACACCTTC,-,TRBJ1-2,-,TRBV7-3
CASSSGAGGPETQYF,TGTGCCAGCAGCTCCGGAGCGGGGGGGCCTGAGACCCAGTACTTC,-,TRBJ2-5,TRBD2,TRBV7-3
CSVGTDYSNQPQHF,TGCAGCGTGGGGACAGACTATAGCAATCAGCCCCAGCATTTT,-,TRBJ1-5,TRBD1,TRBV29-1
CATSDGQGMDYGYTF,TGTGCCACCAGTGATGGACAGGGAATGGACTATGGCTACACCTTC,once,TRBJ1-2,TRBD1,TRBV24-1
CASSLSGGSGNTIYF,TGTGCCAGCAGCTTATCAGGAGGCTCTGGAAACACCATATATTTT,-,TRBJ1-3,-,TRBV7-3
CASSPGGGMTEAFF,TGTGCCAGCAGCCCGGGCGGGGGGATGACTGAAGCTTTCTTT,-,TRBJ1-1,-,TRBV11-3
CASSPKGSGGEYQETQYF,TGTGCCAGCAGCCCTAAGGGAAGCGGGGGTGAATACCAAGAGACCCAGTACTTC,-,TRBJ2-5,TRBD2,TRBV13
CASSIPGFREKLFF,TGTGCCAGTAGTATACCAGGGTTTCGCGAAAAACTGTTTTTT,-,TRBJ1-4,-,TRBV19
CASSYNTPPGTGGSEKLFF,TGTGCCAGCAGTTACAATACCCCCCCCGGGACAGGGGGGAGTGAAAAACTGTTTTTT,-,TRBJ1-4,TRBD1,TRBV6-2/TRBV6-3
CSVQGTPVTGELFF,TGCAGCGTTCAAGGGACTCCGGTCACCGGGGAGCTGTTTTTT,-,TRBJ2-2,-,TRBV29-1
CASSRMDRGDTGELFF,TGCGCCAGCAGCCGGATGGACAGGGGCGACACCGGGGAGCTGTTTTTT,-,TRBJ2-2,TRBD1,TRBV5-1
CASSPRTVNTEAFF,TGCGCCAGCAGCCCTCGGACAGTGAACACTGAAGCTTTCTTT,-,TRBJ1-1,-,TRBV4-1
CASLRGTGELFF,TGTGCCAGCCTCCGGGGCACCGGGGAGCTGTTTTTT,-,TRBJ2-2,-,TRBV21-1
CASTATPPEGQFF,TGTGCCAGCACCGCAACCCCTCCCGAGGGGCAGTTCTTC,-,TRBJ2-1,-,TRBV6-5
CASSISGYTEAFF,TGTGCCAGCAGTATATCAGGGTACACTGAAGCTTTCTTT,-,TRBJ1-1,-,TRBV6-5
CAAGGAGEAFF,TGTGCCGCGGGGGGGGCCGGTGAAGCTTTCTTT,-,TRBJ1-1,-,TRBV7-9
CASSIVATGNQPQHF,TGTGCCAGTAGTATAGTAGCGACGGGCAATCAGCCCCAGCATTTT,-,TRBJ1-5,-,TRBV19
CASSATAINTYEQYF,TGTGCCAGCAGCGCCACAGCCATCAACACCTACGAGCAGTACTTC,few,TRBJ2-7,-,TRBV9
CASTPGQGYEKLFF,TGTGCCAGCACCCCGGGACAGGGGTATGAAAAACTGTTTTTT,-,TRBJ1-4,TRBD1,TRBV3-1/TRBV3-2
CASSIGSSGTDTQYF,TGTGCCAGTAGTATAGGTAGTAGCGGCACAGATACGCAGTATTTT,-,TRBJ2-3,-,TRBV19
CASSPRLGYFNTGELFF,TGTGCCAGCTCACCGAGATTGGGCTACTTCAACACCGGGGAGCTGTTTTTT,once,TRBJ2-2,-,TRBV18
CASSPGEWGYTF,TGCGCCAGCAGCCCGGGGGAGTGGGGCTACACCTTC,-,TRBJ1-2,-,TRBV5-1
CSVDSDRAQGYTF,TGCAGCGTCGACTCTGACAGGGCCCAGGGCTACACCTTC,-,TRBJ1-2,TRBD1,TRBV29-1
CASSLFNSPLHF,TGTGCCAGCAGCCTATTTAATTCACCCCTCCACTTT,-,TRBJ1-6,-,TRBV3-1/TRBV3-2
CASSLGQGNYGYTF,TGTGCCAGCAGCTTGGGCCAGGGAAACTATGGCTACACCTTC,-,TRBJ1-2,-,TRBV5-4
CASRQMDSFNYGYTF,TGTGCCAGCAGACAGATGGACTCTTTTAACTATGGCTACACCTTC,-,TRBJ1-2,-,TRBV7-9
CSPMNTEAFF,TGCAGTCCAATGAACACTGAAGCTTTCTTT,-,TRBJ1-1,-,TRBV20-1
CATSDFRGGTTDTQYF,TGTGCCACCAGTGATTTTCGCGGGGGGACCACAGATACGCAGTATTTT,-,TRBJ2-3,TRBD2,TRBV24-1
CATSRGTGAEKLFF,TGTGCCACCAGTAGGGGGACAGGGGCCGAAAAACTGTTTTTT,-,TRBJ1-4,TRBD1,TRBV15
CASSAAGRGTLNTEAFF,TGTGCCAGCAGTGCCGCAGGGAGGGGGACCTTGAACACTGAAGCTTTCTTT,-,TRBJ1-1,-,TRBV27
CASSVEPRRSGGELFF,TGTGCCAGCAGCGTTGAGCCGAGGAGGAGTGGCGGGGAGCTGTTTTTT,-,TRBJ2-2,-,TRBV9
CASSYSAGVNGYTF,TGTGCCAGCAGTTACTCGGCAGGGGTGAATGGCTACACCTTC,-,TRBJ1-2,-,TRBV6-5
CASSQLTDLNTEAFF,TGTGCCAGTAGTCAACTGACAGACCTGAACACTGAAGCTTTCTTT,-,TRBJ1-1,-,TRBV19
CASGVGTYEQYF,TGTGCCAGCGGCGTGGGGACTTACGAGCAGTACTTC,-,TRBJ2-7,-,TRBV11-2
CASSLGTGEAFF,TGCGCCAGCAGCTTGGGGACAGGTGAAGCTTTCTTT,once,TRBJ1-1,TRBD1,TRBV5-1
CASTKGTDSSYEQYF,TGTGCCAGCACCAAGGGGACAGATAGCTCCTACGAGCAGTACTTC,few,TRBJ2-7,TRBD1,TRBV6-5
CASSLLPGQTKNIQYF,TGTGCCAGCTCACTACTGCCGGGACAGACCAAAAACATTCAGTACTTC,-,TRBJ2-4,TRBD1,TRBV18
CASTPDRGRYGYTF,TGTGCCAGCACCCCGGACAGGGGGCGATATGGCTACACCTTC,-,TRBJ1-2,TRBD1,TRBV2
CASSLGQGRAGELFF,TGTGCCAGTAGTTTGGGACAGGGCAGGGCCGGGGAGCTGTTTTTT,-,TRBJ2-2,TRBD1,TRBV19
CASSLGGGYTF,TGTGCCAGCAGTCTTGGCGGGGGCTACACCTTC,-,TRBJ1-2,-,TRBV5-8
CASSLEGGANQPQHF,TGTGCCAGCAGTCTGGAGGGGGGGGCCAATCAGCCCCAGCATTTT,-,TRBJ1-5,-,TRBV6-5
CASARAGDSTDTQYF,TGTGCCAGCGCCCGAGCGGGGGACAGCACAGATACGCAGTATTTT,-,TRBJ2-3,TRBD2,TRBV11-3
CASSRRTLGATEAFF,TGTGCCAGCAGCCGACGGACACTGGGGGCCACTGAAGCTTTCTTT,-,TRBJ1-1,-,TRBV3-1/TRBV3-2